This entry concerns a single TCR beta chain. Antigen: not known. This entry belongs to a study of T cells expressing NK-cell markers. Overall study context: Sequencing covered eight donors, seven HCMV-seropositive and one seronegative. The study's findings and limits: These clonotypes, the leaders elsewhere, also led the CD3+CD56-NKG2C+ fraction in four donors. Dominant NKG2C+ clonotypes made up about 1.0-7.0% of CD8+ T cells in a handful of donors.

Production of TCR beta cDNA relied on 5'RACE template switching with UMIs. TCRdb re-called the 5' RACE reads; every CDR3 protein appears as one record, without DNA. The table gives 200,000 to 300,000 distinct CDR3 sequences; the top ten clones make up about 0.39% of it. This CDR3 contains 11 residues. Germline V lookup: CDR1 GTSNPN, CDR2 SVGIG (reference sequence). Sequencing was performed on blood T cells: a sorted CD56 or NKG2C T cell subset, CD4+ or CD8+ T cells, or bulk PBMC T cells (not recorded which). The sequence was collected from a man aged 18 to 30 in good health. The J gene is TRBJ2-1, the V gene TRBV30. CDR3 sequence: CAWTNGNEQFF. The full variable domain, in which reference TRBV30 and TRBJ2-1 provide the parts outside the CDR3, is SQTIHQWPATLVQPVGSPLSLECTVEGTSNPNLYWYRQAAGRGLQLLFYSVGIGQISSEVPQNLSASRPQDRQFILSSKKLLLSDSGFYLCAWTNGNEQFFGPGTRLTVL.